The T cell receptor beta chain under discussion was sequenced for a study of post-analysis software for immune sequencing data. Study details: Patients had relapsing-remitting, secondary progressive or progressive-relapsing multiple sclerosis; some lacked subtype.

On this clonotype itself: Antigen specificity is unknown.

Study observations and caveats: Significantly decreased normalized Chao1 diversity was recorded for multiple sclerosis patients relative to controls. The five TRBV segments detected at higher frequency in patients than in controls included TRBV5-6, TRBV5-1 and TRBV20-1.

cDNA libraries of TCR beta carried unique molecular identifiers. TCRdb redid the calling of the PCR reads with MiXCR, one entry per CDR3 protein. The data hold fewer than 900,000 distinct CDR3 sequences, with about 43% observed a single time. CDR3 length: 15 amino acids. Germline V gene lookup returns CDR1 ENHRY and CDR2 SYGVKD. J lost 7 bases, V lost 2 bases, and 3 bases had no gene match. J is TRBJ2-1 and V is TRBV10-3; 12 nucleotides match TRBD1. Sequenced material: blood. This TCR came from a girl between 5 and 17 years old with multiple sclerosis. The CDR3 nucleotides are TGTGCCATCAGTGAGCCGGGACAGGGGGCAAATGAGCAGTTCTTC. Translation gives CAISEPGQGANEQFF.